This TCR beta chain was sequenced in a study of blood T cell repertoires in COVID-19. Study-level information: There were acute and convalescent COVID-19 samples, and they came from the United States, Italy and Spain. T cells, B-cell-depleted T cells, or PBMCs supplied cDNA or gDNA.

How the authors handled the data: The assay estimated nucleated cells by amplifying reference gene primers. Libraries were prepared by immunoSEQ multiplex PCR; TCRdb keeps only in-frame clonotypes and omits some of them. That table furnishes V, J and clone size, whereas the DNA furnished D and trimming. Here the sample spans under 70,000 clones, roughly 90% being singletons. Germline values: CDR1 SGHRS, CDR2 YFSETQ. V lost 0 bases and J 3 bases, leaving 13 bases between the germline ends. The CDR3 is 15 residues long. The sample comprised peripheral blood. The V call is TRBV5-1, the J call TRBJ2-7; D perhaps matches TRBD2 (6 bases). This TCR was recovered from an elderly man with acute or convalescent COVID-19. Written as DNA, the CDR3 is TGCGCCAGCAGCTTGGTCGGGAGTAGTTACTACGAGCAGTACTTC. Protein: CASSLVGSSYYEQYF.